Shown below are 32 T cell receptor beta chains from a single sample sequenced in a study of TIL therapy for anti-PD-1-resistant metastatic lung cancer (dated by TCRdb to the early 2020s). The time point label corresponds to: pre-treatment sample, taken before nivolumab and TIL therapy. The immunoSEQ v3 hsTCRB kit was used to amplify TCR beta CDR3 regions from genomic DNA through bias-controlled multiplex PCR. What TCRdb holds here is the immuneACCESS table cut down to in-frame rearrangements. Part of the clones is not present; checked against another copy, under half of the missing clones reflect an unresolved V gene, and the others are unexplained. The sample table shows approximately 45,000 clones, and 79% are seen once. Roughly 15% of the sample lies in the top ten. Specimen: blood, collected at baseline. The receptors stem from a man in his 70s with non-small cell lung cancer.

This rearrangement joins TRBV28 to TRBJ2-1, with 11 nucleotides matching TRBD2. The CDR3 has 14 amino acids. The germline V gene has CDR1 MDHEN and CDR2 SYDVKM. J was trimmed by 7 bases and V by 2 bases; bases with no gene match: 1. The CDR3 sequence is CASSLASGRNEQFF. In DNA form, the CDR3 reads TGTGCCAGCAGTTTAGCTAGCGGGAGGAATGAGCAGTTCTTC.

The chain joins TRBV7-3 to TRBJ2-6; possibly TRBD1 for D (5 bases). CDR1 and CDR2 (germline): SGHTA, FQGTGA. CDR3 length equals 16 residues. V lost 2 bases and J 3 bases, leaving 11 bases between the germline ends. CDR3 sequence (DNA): TGTGCCAGCAGCTTAGCTTTAGGGGTTGGGGCCAACGTCCTGACTTTC. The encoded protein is CASSLALGVGANVLTF.

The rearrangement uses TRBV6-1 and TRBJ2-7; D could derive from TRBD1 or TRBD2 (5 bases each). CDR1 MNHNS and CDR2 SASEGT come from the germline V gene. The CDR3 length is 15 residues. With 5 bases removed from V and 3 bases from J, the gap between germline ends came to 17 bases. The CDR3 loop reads CASSPSPGPDYEQYF. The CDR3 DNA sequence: TGTGCCAGCAGTCCCTCTCCGGGACCCGACTACGAGCAGTACTTC.

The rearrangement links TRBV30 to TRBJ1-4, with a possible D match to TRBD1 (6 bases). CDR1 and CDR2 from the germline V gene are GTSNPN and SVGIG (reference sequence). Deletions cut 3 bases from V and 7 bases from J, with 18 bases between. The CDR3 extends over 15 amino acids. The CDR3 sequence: CAWRAEGGVGEKLFF. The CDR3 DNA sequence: TGTGCCTGGAGGGCCGAGGGGGGGGTTGGTGAAAAACTGTTTTTT.

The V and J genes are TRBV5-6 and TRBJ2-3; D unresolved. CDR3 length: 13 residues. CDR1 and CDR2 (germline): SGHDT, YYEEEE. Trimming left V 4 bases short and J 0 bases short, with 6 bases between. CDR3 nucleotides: TGTGCCAGCAGCCTTAGTAGCACAGATACGCAGTATTTT. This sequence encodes CASSLSSTDTQYF.

CDR3 sequence: CASSSYRVRSGNQPQHF. The CDR3 DNA reads as TGTGCCAGCAGTTCATACAGGGTACGCTCTGGCAATCAGCCCCAGCATTTT. The chain carries TRBV28 and TRBJ1-5; weak D call: TRBD1 (6 bases). Germline loops: CDR1 MDHEN, CDR2 SYDVKM. V was pared by 4 bases and J by 2 bases, with 18 bases between. The CDR3 length is 17 residues.

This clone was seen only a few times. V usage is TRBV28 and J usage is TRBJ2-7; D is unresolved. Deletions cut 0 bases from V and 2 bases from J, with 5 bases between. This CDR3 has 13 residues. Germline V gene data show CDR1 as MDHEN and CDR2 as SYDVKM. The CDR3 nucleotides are TGTGCCAGCAGTTTATGGGACCCCTACGAGCAGTACTTC. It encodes CASSLWDPYEQYF.

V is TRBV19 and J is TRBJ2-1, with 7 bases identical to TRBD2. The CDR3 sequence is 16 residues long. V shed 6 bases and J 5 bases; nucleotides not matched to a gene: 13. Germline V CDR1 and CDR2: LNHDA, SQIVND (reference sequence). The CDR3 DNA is TGTGCCAGTAGACGAGGTAGGCCTAGCGGAAACAATGAGCAGTTCTTC. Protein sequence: CASRRGRPSGNNEQFF. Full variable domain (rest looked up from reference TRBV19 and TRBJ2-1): DGGITQSPKYLFRKEGQNVTLSCEQNLNHDAMYWYRQDPGQGLRLIYYSQIVNDFQKGDIAEGYSVSREKKESFPLTVTSAQKNPTAFYLCASRRGRPSGNNEQFFGPGTRLTVL.

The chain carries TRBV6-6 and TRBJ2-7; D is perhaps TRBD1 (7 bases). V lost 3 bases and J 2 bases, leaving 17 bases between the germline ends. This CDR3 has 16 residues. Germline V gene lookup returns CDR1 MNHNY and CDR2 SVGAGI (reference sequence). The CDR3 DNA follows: TGTGCCAGCAGTTATAGGGCAGGGGGGAATCCCTACGAGCAGTACTTC. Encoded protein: CASSYRAGGNPYEQYF.

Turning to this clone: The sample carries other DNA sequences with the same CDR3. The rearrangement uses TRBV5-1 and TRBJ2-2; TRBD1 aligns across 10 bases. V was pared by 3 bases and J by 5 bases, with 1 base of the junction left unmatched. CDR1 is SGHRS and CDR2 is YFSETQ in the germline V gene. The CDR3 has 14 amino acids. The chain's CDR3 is CASSWGQGTGELFF. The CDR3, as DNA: TGCGCCAGCAGCTGGGGACAGGGGACCGGGGAGCTGTTTTTT.

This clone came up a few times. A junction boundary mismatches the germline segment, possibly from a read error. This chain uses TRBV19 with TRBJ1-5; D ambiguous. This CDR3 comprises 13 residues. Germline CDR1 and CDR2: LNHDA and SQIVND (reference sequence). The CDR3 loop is CASRIDNYQPQHF. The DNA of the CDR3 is TGTGCCAGTAGAATAGATAATTATCAGCCCCAGCATTTT.

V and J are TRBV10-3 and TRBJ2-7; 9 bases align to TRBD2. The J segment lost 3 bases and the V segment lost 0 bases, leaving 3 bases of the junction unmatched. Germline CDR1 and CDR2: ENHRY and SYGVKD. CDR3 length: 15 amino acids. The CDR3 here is CAISESSGSNYEQYF. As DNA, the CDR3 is TGTGCCATCAGTGAGTCTAGCGGGAGTAACTACGAGCAGTACTTC.

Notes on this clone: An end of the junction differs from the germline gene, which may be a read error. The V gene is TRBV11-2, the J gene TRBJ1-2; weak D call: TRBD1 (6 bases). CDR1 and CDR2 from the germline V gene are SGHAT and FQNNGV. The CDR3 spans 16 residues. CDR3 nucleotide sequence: TGCGCCAGCAGCCAAGCGGCGGGGGACACCCCCTATGGCTACACCTTC. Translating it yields CASSQAAGDTPYGYTF.

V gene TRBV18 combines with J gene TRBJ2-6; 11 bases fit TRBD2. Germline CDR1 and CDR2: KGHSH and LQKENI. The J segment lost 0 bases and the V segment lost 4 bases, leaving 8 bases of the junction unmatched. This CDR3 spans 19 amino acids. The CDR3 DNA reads TGTGCCAGCTCACACCGCATAGCGGGAGGGTTCTCTGGGGCCAACGTCCTGACTTTC. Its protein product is CASSHRIAGGFSGANVLTF.

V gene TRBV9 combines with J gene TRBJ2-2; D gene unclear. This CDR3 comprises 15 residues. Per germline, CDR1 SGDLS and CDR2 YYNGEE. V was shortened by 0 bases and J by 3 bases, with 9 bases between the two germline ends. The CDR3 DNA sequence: TGTGCCAGCAGCGTAGCTACTGGTCACACCGGGGAGCTGTTTTTT. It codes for CASSVATGHTGELFF. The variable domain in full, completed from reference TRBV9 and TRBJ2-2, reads DSGVTQTPKHLITATGQRVTLRCSPRSGDLSVYWYQQSLDQGLQFLIQYYNGEERAKGNILERFSAQQFPDLHSELNLSSLELGDSALYFCASSVATGHTGELFFGEGSRLTVL.

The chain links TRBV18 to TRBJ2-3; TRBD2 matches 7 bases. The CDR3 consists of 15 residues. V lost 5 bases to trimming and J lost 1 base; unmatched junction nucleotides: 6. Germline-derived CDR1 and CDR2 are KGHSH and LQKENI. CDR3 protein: CASSFQRDRTDTQYF. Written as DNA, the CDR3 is TGTGCCAGCTCATTCCAGCGGGACCGCACAGATACGCAGTATTTT.

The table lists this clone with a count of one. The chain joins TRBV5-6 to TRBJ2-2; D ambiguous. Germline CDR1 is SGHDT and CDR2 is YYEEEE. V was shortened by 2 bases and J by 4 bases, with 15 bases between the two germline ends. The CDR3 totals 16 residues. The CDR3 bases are TGTGCCAGCAGCTTTTTGAGAATCTCGGGCACCGGGGAGCTGTTTTTT. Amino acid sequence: CASSFLRISGTGELFF. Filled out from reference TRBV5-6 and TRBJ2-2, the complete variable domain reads DAGVTQSPTHLIKTRGQQVTLRCSPKSGHDTVSWYQQALGQGPQFIFQYYEEEERQRGNFPDRFSGHQFPNYSSELNVNALLLGDSALYLCASSFLRISGTGELFFGEGSRLTVL.

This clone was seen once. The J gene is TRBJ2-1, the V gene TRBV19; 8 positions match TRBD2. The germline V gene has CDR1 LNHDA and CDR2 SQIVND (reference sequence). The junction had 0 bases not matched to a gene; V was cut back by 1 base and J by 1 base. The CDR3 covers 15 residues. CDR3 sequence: CASSIGGRSYNEQFF. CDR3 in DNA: TGTGCCAGTAGTATAGGCGGGAGGTCCTACAATGAGCAGTTCTTC.

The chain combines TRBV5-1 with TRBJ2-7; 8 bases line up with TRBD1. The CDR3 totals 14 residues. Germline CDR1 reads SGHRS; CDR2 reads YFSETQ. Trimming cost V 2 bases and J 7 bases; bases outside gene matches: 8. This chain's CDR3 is CASSLGRGRLEQYF. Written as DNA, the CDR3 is TGCGCCAGCAGCTTAGGCAGGGGGCGTTTAGAGCAGTACTTC. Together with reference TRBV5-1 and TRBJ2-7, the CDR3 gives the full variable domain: KAGVTQTPRYLIKTRGQQVTLSCSPISGHRSVSWYQQTPGQGLQFLFEYFSETQRNKGNFPGRFSGRQFSNSRSEMNVSTLELGDSALYLCASSLGRGRLEQYFGPGTRLTVT.

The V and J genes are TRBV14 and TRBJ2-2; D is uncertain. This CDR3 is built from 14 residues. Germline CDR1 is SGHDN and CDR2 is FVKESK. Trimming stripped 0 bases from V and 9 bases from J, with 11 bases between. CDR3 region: CASSQDSVVRELFF. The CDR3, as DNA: TGTGCCAGCAGCCAAGATTCAGTGGTCAGGGAGCTGTTTTTT. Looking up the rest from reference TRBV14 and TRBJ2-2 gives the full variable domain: EAGVTQFPSHSVIEKGQTVTLRCDPISGHDNLYWYRRVMGKEIKFLLHFVKESKQDESGMPNNRFLAERTGGTYSTLKVQPAELEDSGVYFCASSQDSVVRELFFGEGSRLTVL.

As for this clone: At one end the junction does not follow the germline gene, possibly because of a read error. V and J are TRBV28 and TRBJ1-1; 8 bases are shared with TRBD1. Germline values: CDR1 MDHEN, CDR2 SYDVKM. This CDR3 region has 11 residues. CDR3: CASSSDRACLF. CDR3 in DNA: TGTGCCAGCAGTTCGGACAGGGCTTGTCTCTTT.

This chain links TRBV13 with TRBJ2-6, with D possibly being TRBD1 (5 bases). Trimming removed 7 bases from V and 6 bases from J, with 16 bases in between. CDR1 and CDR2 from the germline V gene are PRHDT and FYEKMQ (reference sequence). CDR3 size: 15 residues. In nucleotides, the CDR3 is TGTGCCAGCACGCGGTACAGGCTGGTGGCCAACGTCCTGACTTTC. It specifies CASTRYRLVANVLTF.

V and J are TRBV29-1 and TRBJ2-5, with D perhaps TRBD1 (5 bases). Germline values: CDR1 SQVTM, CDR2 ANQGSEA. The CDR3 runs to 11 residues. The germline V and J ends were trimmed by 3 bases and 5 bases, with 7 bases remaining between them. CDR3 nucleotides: TGCAGCGTTGACAGGGCCGAGACCCAGTACTTC. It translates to CSVDRAETQYF.

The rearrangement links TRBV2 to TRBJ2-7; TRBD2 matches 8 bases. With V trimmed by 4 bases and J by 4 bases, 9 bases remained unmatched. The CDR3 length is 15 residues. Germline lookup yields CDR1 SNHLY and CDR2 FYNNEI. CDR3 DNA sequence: TGTGCCAGCAGTGGGAGCGGGAGCGGGTTATACGAGCAGTACTTC. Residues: CASSGSGSGLYEQYF.

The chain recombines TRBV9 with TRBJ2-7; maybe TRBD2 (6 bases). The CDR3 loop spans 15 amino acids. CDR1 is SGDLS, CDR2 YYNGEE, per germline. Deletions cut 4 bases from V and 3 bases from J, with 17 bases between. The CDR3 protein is CASSRGDFLSYEQYF. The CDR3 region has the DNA TGTGCCAGCAGCAGAGGGGACTTTCTAAGCTACGAGCAGTACTTC.

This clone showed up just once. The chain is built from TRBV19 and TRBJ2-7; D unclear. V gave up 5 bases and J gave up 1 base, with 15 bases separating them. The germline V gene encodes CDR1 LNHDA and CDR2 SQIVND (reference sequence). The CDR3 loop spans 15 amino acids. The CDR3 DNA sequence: TGTGCCAGTAGTCCCCCGATTAGTTCGTCCTACGAGCAGTACTTC. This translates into CASSPPISSSYEQYF.

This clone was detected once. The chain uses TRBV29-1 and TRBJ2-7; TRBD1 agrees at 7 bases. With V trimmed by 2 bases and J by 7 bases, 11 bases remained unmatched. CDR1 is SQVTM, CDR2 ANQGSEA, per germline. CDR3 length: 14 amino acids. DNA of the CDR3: TGCAGCGTTGAATACGACAGGGCTTCGGGAGAGCAGTACTTC. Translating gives CSVEYDRASGEQYF.

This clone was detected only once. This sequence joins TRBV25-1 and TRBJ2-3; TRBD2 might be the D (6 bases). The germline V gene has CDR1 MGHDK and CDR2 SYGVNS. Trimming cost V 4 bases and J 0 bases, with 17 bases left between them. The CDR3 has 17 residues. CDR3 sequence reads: CASSGGGALTSTDTQYF. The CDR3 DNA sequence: TGTGCCAGCAGTGGTGGCGGGGCACTGACTAGCACAGATACGCAGTATTTT.

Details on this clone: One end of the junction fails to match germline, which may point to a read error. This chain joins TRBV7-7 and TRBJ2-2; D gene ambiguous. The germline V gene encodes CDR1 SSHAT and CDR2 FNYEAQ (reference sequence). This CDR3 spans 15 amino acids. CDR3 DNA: TGTGCTAGCAGCTTAACCTCAGCGAACACCGGGGAGCTGTTTTTT. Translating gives CASSLTSANTGELFF.

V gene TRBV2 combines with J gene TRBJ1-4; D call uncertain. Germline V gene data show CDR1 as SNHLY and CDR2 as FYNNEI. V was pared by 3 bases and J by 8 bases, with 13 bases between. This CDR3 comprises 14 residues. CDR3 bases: TGTGCCAGCAGTGATTTGGCCTTTCGAGAAAAACTGTTTTTT. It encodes CASSDLAFREKLFF.

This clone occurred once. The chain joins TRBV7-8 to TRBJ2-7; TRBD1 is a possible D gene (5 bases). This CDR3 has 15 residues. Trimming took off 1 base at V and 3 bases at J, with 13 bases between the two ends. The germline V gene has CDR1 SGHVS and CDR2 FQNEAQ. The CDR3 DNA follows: TGTGCCAGCAGCTTAGTAGGCAGGGAAAGCTACGAGCAGTACTTC. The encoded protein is CASSLVGRESYEQYF.

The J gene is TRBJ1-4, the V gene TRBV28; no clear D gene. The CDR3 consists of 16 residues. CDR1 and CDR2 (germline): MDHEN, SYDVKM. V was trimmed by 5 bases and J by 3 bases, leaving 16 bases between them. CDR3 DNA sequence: TGTGCCAGCAGTCCTCCCCAGTATCCCCCTAATGAAAAACTGTTTTTT. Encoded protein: CASSPPQYPPNEKLFF.